A selection of T cell receptor beta chains follows, all from one sample in a study of blood T cell repertoires in COVID-19. Here immunoSEQ multiplex PCR was the method, and the copy in TCRdb shows in-frame clones only, minus some. The data contain 300,000 to 400,000 clones, roughly 87% of them seen just once; the ten biggest clones take up roughly a tenth. The sequenced sample consisted of peripheral blood. All receptors come from a man aged 25 to 40 with COVID-19, enrolled during active disease. Both conserved end residues are trimmed from each CDR3. The order of the fields is D gene, V gene, J gene, CDR3 protein. The D gene is left open where the match is weak.

d_gene: NA
v_gene: TRBV19
j_gene: TRBJ1-6
CDR3aa: ASSIGWQVSSSYNSPLH

d_gene: TRBD1
v_gene: TRBV5-4
j_gene: TRBJ2-5
CDR3aa: ASSLGQGSEKTQY

d_gene: NA
v_gene: TRBV7-8
j_gene: TRBJ1-5
CDR3aa: ASSFTSAGSNQPQH

d_gene: TRBD2
v_gene: TRBV4-2
j_gene: TRBJ2-3
CDR3aa: ASSPKRGGVLDTQY

d_gene: NA
v_gene: TRBV7-8
j_gene: TRBJ1-2
CDR3aa: ASSAKTGNYGYT

d_gene: NA
v_gene: TRBV18
j_gene: TRBJ2-2
CDR3aa: ASSPPEGLGTGELF

d_gene: TRBD2
v_gene: TRBV24-1
j_gene: TRBJ2-3
CDR3aa: ATSDWGSGSDSTDTQY

d_gene: TRBD1
v_gene: TRBV14
j_gene: TRBJ1-4
CDR3aa: ASTPTGWFEKLF

d_gene: TRBD2
v_gene: TRBV19
j_gene: TRBJ2-2
CDR3aa: ASSNGGASTGELF

d_gene: TRBD2
v_gene: TRBV3-1/TRBV3-2
j_gene: TRBJ2-5
CDR3aa: ASSPRLAGGKETQY

d_gene: TRBD1
v_gene: TRBV11-1
j_gene: TRBJ2-3
CDR3aa: ASSITGDTQY

d_gene: NA
v_gene: TRBV18
j_gene: TRBJ1-2
CDR3aa: ASSSGNLNYGYT

d_gene: NA
v_gene: TRBV2
j_gene: TRBJ2-3
CDR3aa: ASSLTDTQY

d_gene: NA
v_gene: TRBV13
j_gene: TRBJ1-1
CDR3aa: ASSFLRENTEAF

d_gene: TRBD1
v_gene: TRBV5-4
j_gene: TRBJ2-7
CDR3aa: ASSAKQGAPYEQY

d_gene: NA
v_gene: TRBV29-1
j_gene: TRBJ1-1
CDR3aa: SAIGVGTEAF

d_gene: NA
v_gene: TRBV3-1/TRBV3-2
j_gene: TRBJ1-5
CDR3aa: ASSQGAGNQPQH

d_gene: NA
v_gene: TRBV4-3
j_gene: TRBJ1-2
CDR3aa: ASSQHRQVTYGYT

d_gene: TRBD1
v_gene: TRBV6-1
j_gene: TRBJ2-2
CDR3aa: ASSEGGTGYTGELF

d_gene: TRBD1
v_gene: TRBV19
j_gene: TRBJ2-2
CDR3aa: ASSIIRLGQGKSTGELF

d_gene: NA
v_gene: TRBV4-3
j_gene: TRBJ2-7
CDR3aa: ASSHQTGSSNEQY

d_gene: NA
v_gene: TRBV28
j_gene: TRBJ2-7
CDR3aa: ASSLSLTGILVFEQY

d_gene: TRBD1
v_gene: TRBV6-5
j_gene: TRBJ2-2
CDR3aa: ASRTDRAVGELF

d_gene: TRBD1
v_gene: TRBV24-1
j_gene: TRBJ2-3
CDR3aa: ATSDLRDRGPTDTQY

d_gene: NA
v_gene: TRBV24-1
j_gene: TRBJ2-1
CDR3aa: ATSAPDFYNEQF

d_gene: TRBD1
v_gene: TRBV24-1
j_gene: TRBJ1-2
CDR3aa: ATSDFRTGENYGYT

d_gene: NA
v_gene: TRBV6-1
j_gene: TRBJ2-1
CDR3aa: ASSAGGTASSYNEQF

d_gene: NA
v_gene: TRBV11-2
j_gene: TRBJ2-6
CDR3aa: ASSLVARGPGANVLT

d_gene: NA
v_gene: TRBV7-6
j_gene: TRBJ2-7
CDR3aa: ASSLSPRGISYEQY

d_gene: TRBD1
v_gene: TRBV7-3
j_gene: TRBJ2-2
CDR3aa: ASSSTGDNTGELF

d_gene: TRBD1
v_gene: TRBV6-5
j_gene: TRBJ2-1
CDR3aa: ATLTGTGDFKQF

d_gene: NA
v_gene: TRBV30
j_gene: TRBJ1-4
CDR3aa: AWSVASSNEKLF

d_gene: NA
v_gene: TRBV28
j_gene: TRBJ2-7
CDR3aa: ASSLWSRAEQY

d_gene: TRBD1
v_gene: TRBV6-2/TRBV6-3
j_gene: TRBJ2-6
CDR3aa: ASSYSIWGDRGVPGANVLT

d_gene: NA
v_gene: TRBV9
j_gene: TRBJ1-1
CDR3aa: ASSVEGAENTEAF

d_gene: NA
v_gene: TRBV6-6
j_gene: TRBJ2-5
CDR3aa: ATLTYENQETQY

d_gene: TRBD2
v_gene: TRBV27
j_gene: TRBJ2-7
CDR3aa: ASSSWTSGLPIYEQY

d_gene: NA
v_gene: TRBV19
j_gene: TRBJ1-5
CDR3aa: ASSMWQEGQPQH